Given below is one TCR beta chain in context. Its antigen is undetermined. This entry belongs to a study of CD8+CD57+ T cells in acquired aplastic anemia. The CDR3 length is 14 residues. The ends lost 2 bases at V and 3 bases at J; junction bases unmatched: 1. CDR1 and CDR2 (germline): KGHDR, SFDVKD. The authors sequenced patients whose flow cytometry had shown CD8+CD57+ cell expansion. Genomic DNA provided the template from which TCR beta VDJ and CDR3 profiles were obtained. TCRdb analysed the reads with MiXCR anew, one entry per CDR3 protein. The sample shows 150,000 to 180,000 distinct CDR3 sequences, just over 50% of them seen only once. Study-level findings and limits: Controls did not differ significantly from patients in CD8+ Simpson's diversity.

This rearrangement joins TRBV24-1 to TRBJ1-2; 8 positions agree with TRBD1. This receptor was obtained from a human donor with aplastic anemia. Sequencing input: sorted CD4+, CD8+, or CD8+CD57+ T cells (not recorded which) from PBMCs. CDR3 nucleotides: TGTGCCACCAGTGATTGGGGACAGGACTATGGCTACACCTTC. Translation: CATSDWGQDYGYTF.